The clone carrying this T cell receptor (beta chain) was detected a few times. Its antigen is not known. This entry comes from a study of beta chain features in type 1 diabetes. Sequencing targeted expressed TCRB transcripts, as all isolated RNA had been reverse transcribed. Measured with immunoSEQ multiplex PCR; TCRdb has only the in-frame clones, and not every one. Of roughly 340,000 clones detected, 10% to 15% appear once; the ten largest clones hold approximately 0.011%. Trimming shortened V by 4 bases and J by 4 bases, and 23 bases separated the two germline ends. The CDR3 is 17 residues long. Germline assignment: CDR1 SGHRS and CDR2 YFSETQ. Study conclusions and caveats: In all four CD4+ subsets, TCRB CDR3 length was significantly, moderately reduced in type 1 diabetes. The naive, central memory and Treg TCRB repertoires looked more alike in patients than they did in healthy donors. These data did not resolve whether HLA type affects TCRB rearrangement. More deletions and fewer insertions at VDJ junctions were seen in type 1 diabetes patients.

There was one heparinised blood draw per donor, averaging roughly 120 mL. The chain is built from TRBV5-1 and TRBJ1-1; D remains unclear. The TCR sequence derives from a woman between 18 and 29 years old with type 1 diabetes. The sequenced sample consisted of naive CD4+ T cells from blood. The CDR3 here is CASSKDWVSSGGTEAFF. The CDR3 DNA reads as TGCGCCAGCAGCAAGGATTGGGTCAGTTCGGGAGGCACTGAAGCTTTCTTT. The complete variable domain, with remaining parts taken from reference TRBV5-1 and TRBJ1-1, reads KAGVTQTPRYLIKTRGQQVTLSCSPISGHRSVSWYQQTPGQGLQFLFEYFSETQRNKGNFPGRFSGRQFSNSRSEMNVSTLELGDSALYLCASSKDWVSSGGTEAFFGQGTRLTVV.